The present T cell receptor (beta chain) was sequenced within a study of T cells in Graves' hyperthyroidism and ophthalmopathy. Study-wide results and caveats: Ophthalmopathy was told apart from stable hyperthyroidism by a 13 V-J model. Most thyroid-expanded clonotypes above 0.001 were also found in blood.

For Graves' hyperthyroidism to be stable, ophthalmopathy could not progress within 18 months. Lactation, pregnancy, other autoimmune disease or uncontrolled infection led to exclusion of patients. Ten or more counts support this clonotype. The antigen is undetermined. Researchers took RNA transcripts and amplified the TCR beta CDR3 regions from them. In the first-round RT-PCR of the TCR CDR3, the HTBI primer set was used. In TCRdb, the multiplex PCR reads were re-called with MiXCR into one record per CDR3 protein. Of 340,000 or so distinct CDR3 sequences in the sample, 16% were seen once. This CDR3 region has 14 residues. V was cut by 4 bases and J by 4 bases, with 13 bases left in between. Germline V gives CDR1 SGHNT, CDR2 YENEEA.

The sample was blood. This TCR was recovered from a man aged 25 to 40 with Graves' hyperthyroidism. The chain is built from TRBV11-3 and TRBJ1-2, with D maybe TRBD1 (5 bases). This CDR3 reads CASSWYGTSYGYTF. The CDR3 DNA sequence: TGTGCCAGCAGCTGGTACGGGACGAGCTATGGCTACACCTTC.